Listed below are T cell receptor beta chains from one sample, sequenced in a study of glioma-infiltrating T cells. TCRdb ran MiXCR on the multiplex PCR reads and lists one entry per CDR3 protein. The repertoire holds 20,000 to 25,000 distinct CDR3 sequences, with about 26% as singletons. Material: glioma tissue, nonneoplastic brain tissue, or PBMCs (not recorded which). Every receptor here comes from a human donor with low-grade glioma or glioblastoma, undergoing nonglioma brain surgery, or in good health (not recorded which). Both conserved end residues are part of each CDR3. The order of the fields is J gene, CDR3 length, D gene, V gene, clone size, CDR3 protein, CDR3 DNA. The D gene is left open where the match is weak. Size is omitted from some rows. Given values are once, few, many or a class for expanded clones.

J: TRBJ1-1; length: 13; D: .; V: TRBV19; size: few; CDR3: CASTKTMNTEAFF; DNA: TGTGCCAGTACTAAAACAATGAACACTGAAGCTTTCTTT
J: TRBJ1-5; length: 14; D: .; V: TRBV28; size: many; CDR3: CASSWGGFSQPQHF; DNA: TGTGCCAGCAGTTGGGGAGGGTTTAGTCAGCCCCAGCATTTT
J: TRBJ2-3; length: 13; D: TRBD2; V: TRBV2; size: .; CDR3: CASSDSSGDTQYF; DNA: TGTGCCAGCAGTGACTCTAGCGGGGATACGCAGTATTTT
J: TRBJ1-2; length: 15; D: .; V: TRBV5-6; size: .; CDR3: CASARPSVFNYGCTF; DNA: TGTGCCAGCGCTCGGCCCAGCGTTTTTAACTATGGCTGCACCTTC
J: TRBJ2-3; length: 14; D: .; V: TRBV19; size: .; CDR3: CASSPTPSTDTQYF; DNA: TGTGCCAGTAGTCCCACCCCCAGCACAGATACGCAGTATTTT
J: TRBJ1-3; length: 16; D: .; V: TRBV18; size: few; CDR3: CASSPPGLQTGNTIYF; DNA: TGTGCCAGCTCACCACCGGGCTTACAGACTGGAAACACCATATATTTT
J: TRBJ2-3; length: 13; D: TRBD2; V: TRBV6-1; size: many; CDR3: CASSYSPTSAQYF; DNA: TGTGCCAGCAGTTATTCACCGACTAGCGCGCAGTATTTT
J: TRBJ1-4; length: 14; D: .; V: TRBV7-9; size: many; CDR3: CASSSGQRREKLFF; DNA: TGTGCCAGCAGCTCAGGACAGAGACGTGAAAAACTGTTTTTT
J: TRBJ1-5; length: 15; D: .; V: TRBV19; size: few; CDR3: CASSSRIGPNQPQHF; DNA: TGTGCCAGTAGTTCCCGGATAGGCCCAAATCAGCCCCAGCATTTT
J: TRBJ1-1; length: 13; D: .; V: TRBV7-2; size: many; CDR3: CASSLPHTIEAFF; DNA: TGTGCCAGCAGCTTACCCCACACCATCGAAGCTTTCTTT
J: TRBJ2-5; length: 16; D: TRBD1; V: TRBV27; size: .; CDR3: CASSLFGTDYQETQYF; DNA: TGTGCCAGCAGTTTATTTGGGACAGATTACCAAGAGACCCAGTACTTC
J: TRBJ1-2; length: 15; D: .; V: TRBV4-3; size: .; CDR3: CASSHQGLANYGYNF; DNA: TGCGCCAGCAGCCACCAGGGGCTGGCTAACTATGGCTACAACTTC
J: TRBJ2-2; length: 16; D: .; V: TRBV4-1; size: few; CDR3: CASSQAGVWGPGELFF; DNA: TGCGCCAGCAGCCAAGCGGGAGTTTGGGGCCCCGGGGAGCTGTTTTTT
J: TRBJ2-7; length: 13; D: .; V: TRBV6-1; size: many; CDR3: CASASSYSYEQYF; DNA: TGTGCCAGCGCCTCGTCGTATTCCTACGAGCAGTACTTC
J: TRBJ2-7; length: 12; D: .; V: TRBV6-6; size: .; CDR3: CASSYRDYEQYF; DNA: TGTGCCAGCAGTTACAGGGACTACGAGCAGTACTTC
J: TRBJ2-3; length: 14; D: .; V: TRBV7-9; size: .; CDR3: CASSFGGRADTQYF; DNA: TGTGCCAGCAGCTTCGGGGGGCGCGCAGATACGCAGTATTTT
J: TRBJ2-7; length: 15; D: .; V: TRBV18; size: .; CDR3: CASSPAGTTFDEQYF; DNA: TGTGCCAGCTCACCAGCCGGGACCACCTTTGACGAGCAGTACTTC
J: TRBJ1-2; length: 12; D: .; V: TRBV5-1; size: many; CDR3: CASRGTNYGYTF; DNA: TGCGCCAGCAGAGGGACTAACTATGGCTACACCTTC
J: TRBJ1-5; length: 13; D: .; V: TRBV3-1; size: .; CDR3: CASSRQGNQPQHF; DNA: TGTGCCAGCAGCCGACAGGGCAATCAGCCCCAGCATTTT
J: TRBJ2-3; length: 14; D: .; V: TRBV5-1; size: .; CDR3: CASTPSGTTDTQYF; DNA: TGCGCCAGCACCCCATCCGGGACCACAGATACGCAGTATTTT
J: TRBJ1-2; length: 13; D: .; V: TRBV28; size: medium-sized; CDR3: CASSLSGYYGYTF; DNA: TGTGCCAGCAGTTTGTCAGGGTACTATGGCTACACCTTC
J: TRBJ1-1; length: 13; D: .; V: TRBV7-3; size: few; CDR3: CASSLGSYTEAFF; DNA: TGTGCCAGCAGCTTAGGGTCCTACACTGAAGCTTTCTTT
J: TRBJ1-6; length: 18; D: TRBD1; V: TRBV6-1; size: few; CDR3: CASSRTGALSSYNSPLHF; DNA: TGTGCCAGCAGCCGCACAGGGGCCCTTAGCTCCTATAATTCACCCCTCCACTTT
J: TRBJ1-1; length: 13; D: .; V: TRBV20-1; size: many; CDR3: CSARGSMNTEAFF; DNA: TGCAGTGCTAGGGGGAGTATGAACACTGAAGCTTTCTTT